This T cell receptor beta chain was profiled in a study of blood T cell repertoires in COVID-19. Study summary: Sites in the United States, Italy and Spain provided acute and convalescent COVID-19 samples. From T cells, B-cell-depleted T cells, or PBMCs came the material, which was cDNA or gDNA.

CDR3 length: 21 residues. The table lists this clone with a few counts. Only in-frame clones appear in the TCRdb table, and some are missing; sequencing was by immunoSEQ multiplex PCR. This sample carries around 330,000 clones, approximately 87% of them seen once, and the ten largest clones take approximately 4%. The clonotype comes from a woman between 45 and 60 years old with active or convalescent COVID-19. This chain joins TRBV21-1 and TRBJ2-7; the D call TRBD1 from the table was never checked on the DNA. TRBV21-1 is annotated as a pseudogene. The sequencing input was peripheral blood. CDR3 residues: CASSKSDRVEDRGPSSYEQYF. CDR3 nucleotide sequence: TGTGCCAGCAGCAAATCAGATAGGGTTGAGGACAGGGGCCCTAGCTCCTACGAGCAGTACTTC.